This T cell receptor beta chain stems from a study of CD8+CD57+ T cells in acquired aplastic anemia. Findings of the study overall: Roughly 28 was the count of CD8+ CDR3 sequences that patients shared with controls.

Note on this clonotype: The antigen is undetermined. The junction shows a germline mismatch at one end, possibly a read error.

It was genomic DNA that served as the template for profiling TCR beta VDJ and CDR3. TCRdb used MiXCR to reprocess the reads, holding one entry per CDR3 protein. The sample contains around 250,000 distinct CDR3 sequences, around three fifths of which appear only once. The CDR3 is 13 residues long. Germline V lookup: CDR1 SEHNR, CDR2 FQNEAQ (reference sequence). The chain carries TRBV7-9 and TRBJ2-7; TRBD2 is a possible D gene (5 bases). This TCR was recovered from a human donor with severe aplastic anemia or a healthy control (not recorded which). The sequencing sample was made of sorted CD4+, CD8+, or CD8+CD57+ T cells (not recorded which) from PBMCs. CDR3 coding DNA: TGTGCTAGCAGCGGAGGTATAACCTACGAGCAGTACTTC. It yields the protein CASSGGITYEQYF.